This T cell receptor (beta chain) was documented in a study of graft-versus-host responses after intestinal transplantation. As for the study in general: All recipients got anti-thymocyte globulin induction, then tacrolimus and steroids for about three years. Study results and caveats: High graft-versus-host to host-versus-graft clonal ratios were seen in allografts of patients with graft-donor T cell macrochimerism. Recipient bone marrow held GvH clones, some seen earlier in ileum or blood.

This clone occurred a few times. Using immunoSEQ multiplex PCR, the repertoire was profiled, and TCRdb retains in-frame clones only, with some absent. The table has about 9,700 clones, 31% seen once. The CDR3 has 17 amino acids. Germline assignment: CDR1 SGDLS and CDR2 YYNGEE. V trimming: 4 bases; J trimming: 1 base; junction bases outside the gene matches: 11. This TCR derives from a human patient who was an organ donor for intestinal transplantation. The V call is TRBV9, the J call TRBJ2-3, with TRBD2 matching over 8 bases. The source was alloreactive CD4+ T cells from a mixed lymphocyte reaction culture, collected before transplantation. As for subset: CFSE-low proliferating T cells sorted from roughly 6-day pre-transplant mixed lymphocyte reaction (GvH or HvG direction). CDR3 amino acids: CASSPRTSLFGTDTQYF. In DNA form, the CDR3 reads TGTGCCAGCAGCCCAAGGACTAGCCTTTTTGGCACAGATACGCAGTATTTT.